This T cell receptor (beta chain) originates from a study of blood T cell repertoires in COVID-19. Looking at the study overall: Nucleic acid was either cDNA or gDNA, and it came from T cells, B-cell-depleted T cells, or PBMCs.

Source study methods: It was from reference gene primer amplification that nucleated cell counts were estimated. Some clones are missing from TCRdb's copy, which holds only in-frame ones; the method was immunoSEQ multiplex PCR. V, J and clone size are those of that table, while D and trimming were read from the DNA. The profile shows about half a million clones, 80% to 90% of them singletons. CDR1 and CDR2 from the germline V gene are SGHAT and FQNNGV. V dropped 3 bases and J dropped 7; count of bases not matched to a gene: 7. The CDR3 consists of 15 residues. Sequenced sample: peripheral blood. J is TRBJ1-4 and V is TRBV11-2; TRBD1 aligns across 8 bases. This sequence originates from a human donor in a cohort sampled during active COVID-19. CDR3 amino acids: CASSFLQGAGEKLFF. The CDR3 DNA sequence: TGTGCCAGCAGCTTTCTCCAGGGGGCCGGTGAAAAACTGTTTTTT.